This T cell receptor (beta chain) was retrieved from a study of blood T cell repertoires in COVID-19. Germline V gives CDR1 LGHDT, CDR2 YNNKEL (reference sequence). The CDR3 loop spans 16 amino acids. J was trimmed by 1 base and V by 0 bases; bases with no gene match: 3. Libraries were prepared by immunoSEQ multiplex PCR; TCRdb keeps only in-frame clonotypes and omits some of them. This table has under 55,000 clones, 80% appearing once. Sequences were obtained from peripheral blood. The sequence came from a man aged 65 to 85 with acute or convalescent COVID-19. This chain uses TRBV3-1 (or the pseudogene TRBV3-2) with TRBJ2-5, with 9 bases lining up with TRBD2. CDR3 protein: CASSQEHSGGQETQYF. The CDR3 DNA follows: TGTGCCAGCAGCCAAGAACATAGCGGGGGCCAAGAGACCCAGTACTTC.